Below are 26 T cell receptor beta chains sequenced from a single sample in a study of blood T cell repertoires in COVID-19. Profiled with immunoSEQ multiplex PCR; TCRdb holds only in-frame clones, not every one. Of about 42,000 clones detected, 92% appear once; the ten largest clones hold roughly 8.3%. Sample: peripheral blood. The receptor set was obtained from a man in his fifties or sixties with active COVID-19.

J is TRBJ2-6 and V is TRBV28, with a possible D match to TRBD1 (6 bases). The CDR3 sequence is 17 residues long. Trimming removed 3 bases from V and 0 bases from J, with 12 bases in between. Germline V gene sequence: CDR1 MDHEN, CDR2 SYDVKM. CDR3 nucleotide sequence: TGTGCCAGCAGTTTTACGACAGGAAGCTCTGGGGCCAACGTCCTGACTTTC. The encoded protein is CASSFTTGSSGANVLTF.

This clone was observed once. The chain recombines TRBV24-1 with TRBJ2-1, with 11 positions matching TRBD1. The germline CDR1 and CDR2 sequences are KGHDR and SFDVKD. The CDR3 totals 16 residues. V was pared by 3 bases and J by 6 bases, with 6 bases of the junction left unmatched. CDR3 bases: TGTGCCACCAGTGATGCGGGACAGGGGGGGGGCAATGAGCAGTTCTTC. It is translated as CATSDAGQGGGNEQFF.

This clone was counted only a few times. The chain carries TRBV9 and TRBJ2-1; D uncertain. CDR3 size: 12 residues. With 4 bases removed from V and 12 bases from J, the gap between germline ends came to 14 bases. Germline CDR1 and CDR2: SGDLS and YYNGEE. CDR3 region: CASSPSSRRQFF. DNA for the CDR3: TGTGCCAGCAGCCCGTCTAGTAGACGGCAGTTCTTC.

The CDR3 loop reads CASSRTSGRAGEQYF. DNA for the CDR3: TGTGCCAGCAGCCGCACTAGCGGGAGGGCCGGCGAGCAGTACTTC. The rearrangement links TRBV2 to TRBJ2-7; TRBD2 matches 13 bases. Germline V gene sequence: CDR1 SNHLY, CDR2 FYNNEI. Trimming took 6 bases from V and 6 from J; bases not matched to a gene: 8. The CDR3 consists of 15 residues.

The chain is built from TRBV6-5 and TRBJ2-7; TRBD2 is a possible D gene (5 bases). The germline gives CDR1 MNHEY, CDR2 SVGAGI. V lost 2 bases and J lost 1, with 12 bases in between. CDR3 length equals 15 residues. The CDR3 DNA follows: TGTGCCAGCAGTTACAGCGGCCAAGGGTCCTACGAGCAGTACTTC. Protein: CASSYSGQGSYEQYF.

This chain links TRBV28 with TRBJ1-1, with 10 bases that match TRBD1. Germline CDR1 is MDHEN and CDR2 is SYDVKM. With V trimmed by 8 bases and J by 0 bases, 6 bases remained unmatched. The CDR3 is 15 residues long. CDR3 residues: CASLTGGRMNTEAFF. CDR3 sequence (DNA): TGTGCCAGCTTGACAGGGGGCAGGATGAACACTGAAGCTTTCTTT.

In DNA, the CDR3 is TGTGCCAGCAGCGTAGCCGGACTAGCGGCCCACAATGAGCAGTTCTTC. It translates to CASSVAGLAAHNEQFF. This chain uses TRBV9 with TRBJ2-1, with TRBD2 matching over 10 bases. V shed 0 bases and J 5 bases; nucleotides not matched to a gene: 5. The CDR3 runs to 16 residues. From germline, CDR1 is SGDLS and CDR2 YYNGEE.

The chain recombines TRBV30 with TRBJ2-1; 10 bases are a match to TRBD1. Germline assignment: CDR1 GTSNPN and CDR2 SVGIG (reference sequence). J lost 11 bases, V lost 3 bases, and 7 bases had no gene match. This CDR3 is built from 13 residues. For the CDR3, the DNA is TGTGCCTGGAGAAATACGGGACAGGGGAAGCAGTTCTTC. It translates to CAWRNTGQGKQFF.

V and J are TRBV6-1 and TRBJ2-1, with D perhaps matching TRBD1 (5 bases). The CDR3 runs to 15 residues. Germline CDR1 reads MNHNS; CDR2 reads SASEGT. Between the trimmed V and J ends, which lost 1 base and 4 bases, there was a span of 11 bases. CDR3: CASSEELDSYNEQFF. CDR3 nucleotides: TGTGCCAGCAGTGAAGAGTTAGACAGTTACAATGAGCAGTTCTTC.

This clone has only a few counts. The CDR3: CASSQEQGSGELFF. The CDR3 DNA reads TGTGCCAGCAGCCAAGAGCAGGGGTCCGGGGAGCTGTTTTTT. The chain joins TRBV3-1 (or the pseudogene TRBV3-2) to TRBJ2-2, with D possibly matching TRBD1 (6 bases). This CDR3 contains 14 residues. The germline gives CDR1 LGHDT, CDR2 YNNKEL (reference sequence). The germline V and J ends were trimmed by 0 bases and 6 bases, with 8 bases remaining between them.

This clone occurred once. This CDR3 reads CASSLVAGRTDTQYF. The CDR3, as DNA: TGTGCCAGCAGCTTAGTAGCGGGCCGCACAGATACGCAGTATTTT. The chain recombines TRBV7-6 with TRBJ2-3; 7 bases are a match to TRBD2. After removal of 1 base from V and 1 base from J, the junction contained 2 bases not matched to a gene. This CDR3 has 15 residues. Germline V gene data show CDR1 as SGHVS and CDR2 as FNYEAQ.

The chain combines TRBV5-4 with TRBJ2-6; tentatively, D is TRBD1 (5 bases). The CDR3 has 18 amino acids. From germline, CDR1 is SGHNT and CDR2 YYREEE (reference sequence). Between the trimmed V and J ends, which lost 4 bases and 1 base, there was a span of 18 bases. The CDR3 DNA sequence: TGTGCCAGCAGCCCTGGGTTGGCGGACAATTCTGGGGCCAACGTCCTGACTTTC. Translation gives CASSPGLADNSGANVLTF.

This sequence joins TRBV9 and TRBJ1-2; D call uncertain. V shed 6 bases and J shed 0 bases, with 18 bases lying between them. The CDR3 contains 16 residues. In germline, CDR1 is SGDLS, CDR2 YYNGEE. The CDR3 sequence is CASTPTGAFANYGYTF. The CDR3 bases are TGTGCCAGCACCCCGACTGGTGCGTTTGCTAACTATGGCTACACCTTC.

V gene TRBV4-1 combines with J gene TRBJ2-1, with 7 nucleotides matching TRBD2. The CDR3 is made up of 16 amino acids. V dropped 0 bases and J dropped 9; count of bases not matched to a gene: 11. CDR1 MGHRA and CDR2 YSYEKL come from the germline V gene. CDR3 bases: TGCGCCAGCAGCCAAGAGGGAGGGACGGCCGGGGGTGAGCAGTTCTTC. Its translation: CASSQEGGTAGGEQFF.

The chain recombines TRBV10-3 with TRBJ1-5, with a possible D match to TRBD1 (6 bases). The CDR3 runs 15 residues. The ends were cut back, 2 bases at V and 4 bases at J, with 12 bases in the middle. Germline V gene sequence: CDR1 ENHRY, CDR2 SYGVKD. The CDR3 sequence is CAISESGGQNQPQHF. DNA of the CDR3: TGTGCCATCAGTGAGAGCGGGGGACAAAATCAGCCCCAGCATTTT.

This chain connects TRBV12-3 or TRBV12-4 to TRBJ1-1, with a weak D call TRBD1 (6 bases). Trimming took 3 bases from V and 8 from J, leaving 13 bases between them. This CDR3 spans 13 amino acids. This chain's CDR3 is CASSLQGLGEAFF. The CDR3 DNA reads TGTGCCAGCAGTTTGCAGGGGCTCGGAGAAGCTTTCTTT.

This sequence joins TRBV3-1 (or the pseudogene TRBV3-2) and TRBJ2-7; D is undetermined. CDR1 LGHDT and CDR2 YNNKEL come from the germline V gene (reference sequence). V lost 2 bases and J lost 0, with 5 bases in between. The CDR3 extends over 13 amino acids. The DNA for the CDR3 is TGTGCCAGCAGCCAATGGAGCTCCTACGAGCAGTACTTC. Translating it yields CASSQWSSYEQYF.

V is TRBV3-1 (or the pseudogene TRBV3-2) and J is TRBJ2-5; no definite D call. This CDR3 comprises 14 residues. V gave up 1 base and J gave up 1 base, with 7 bases separating them. Germline loops: CDR1 LGHDT, CDR2 YNNKEL (reference sequence). As DNA, the CDR3 is TGTGCCAGCAGCCAAGGGCAGGTCCAAGAGACCCAGTACTTC. Translated, it gives CASSQGQVQETQYF.

The V call is TRBV9, the J call TRBJ2-7; TRBD1 aligns across 8 bases. Trimming at V came to 4 bases and at J to 4 bases, leaving 7 bases not matched to a gene. This CDR3 has 14 residues. From germline, CDR1 is SGDLS and CDR2 YYNGEE. The DNA of the CDR3 is TGTGCCAGCAGCCAACAGGGGGGTTCTTACGAGCAGTACTTC. Translation gives CASSQQGGSYEQYF.

CDR3 region: CASSDPGEGYGYTF. For the CDR3, the DNA is TGCGCCAGCAGCGACCCGGGGGAAGGTTATGGCTACACCTTC. The rearrangement uses TRBV5-1 and TRBJ1-2, with D maybe TRBD1 (5 bases). This CDR3 spans 14 amino acids. The V end was cut by 4 bases, the J end by 5 bases, with 15 bases between. Looked up from germline, CDR1 is SGHRS and CDR2 is YFSETQ.

This chain uses TRBV13 with TRBJ2-3, with 10 bases aligning to TRBD2. After removal of 8 bases from V and 4 bases from J, the junction contained 9 bases not matched to a gene. The CDR3 runs to 15 residues. Germline-derived CDR1 and CDR2 are PRHDT and FYEKMQ (reference sequence). The CDR3 spells CASRAGGYGADTQYF. The CDR3 coding sequence is TGTGCCAGCCGAGCGGGAGGGTATGGCGCAGATACGCAGTATTTT.

The V call is TRBV5-1, the J call TRBJ2-3; D perhaps matches TRBD1 (6 bases). The CDR3 sequence is 16 residues long. V gave up 0 bases and J gave up 0 bases, with 11 bases separating them. Germline V lookup: CDR1 SGHRS, CDR2 YFSETQ. The CDR3 bases are TGCGCCAGCAGCTTGGACGGGCAGGGGAGCACAGATACGCAGTATTTT. Residues: CASSLDGQGSTDTQYF.

This chain connects TRBV15 to TRBJ2-1, with 7 bases aligning to TRBD2. Germline V gene sequence: CDR1 LNHNV, CDR2 YYDKDF (reference sequence). The CDR3 sequence is 15 residues long. With V trimmed by 2 bases and J by 7 bases, 8 bases remained unmatched. The CDR3 sequence is CATSRIRDYENEQFF. In nucleotides, the CDR3 is TGTGCCACCAGCAGAATCCGGGACTACGAGAATGAGCAGTTCTTC.

Here the CDR3 DNA reads TGTGCCAGCAGCCCACAGGGAGTTCTGCAGCCCCAGCATTTT. Amino acid sequence: CASSPQGVLQPQHF. This chain links TRBV28 with TRBJ1-5; D is possibly TRBD1 (6 bases). The CDR3 covers 14 residues. Trimming removed 6 bases from V and 7 bases from J, with 16 bases in between. Germline CDR1 MDHEN, CDR2 SYDVKM.

Here the CDR3 DNA reads TGTGCCAGCAGCTCGGGACTAGCGGGAGATACGCAGTATTTT. It encodes CASSSGLAGDTQYF. The chain employs TRBV7-8 and TRBJ2-3; 12 nucleotides align to TRBD2. Losses at the gene ends were 4 bases for V and 5 bases for J; bases not matched to a gene: 1. The CDR3 has 14 amino acids. Germline V gene sequence: CDR1 SGHVS, CDR2 FQNEAQ.

The chain couples TRBV4-1 to TRBJ2-1; 8 positions match TRBD1. The germline gives CDR1 MGHRA, CDR2 YSYEKL. J gave up 0 bases and V 0 bases, and 7 bases lay outside the gene matches. The CDR3 extends over 18 amino acids. The CDR3 protein is CASSQDGAGGVSYNEQFF. The CDR3, as DNA: TGCGCCAGCAGCCAAGATGGGGCAGGGGGCGTCTCCTACAATGAGCAGTTCTTC.